This T cell receptor (beta chain) was documented in a study of radiotherapy plus CTLA-4 blockade in lung cancer. This clone has a handful of counts. Its antigen is currently unknown. Focal radiation plus CTLA-4 blockade with ipilimumab was given to patients with chemo-refractory metastatic non-small-cell lung cancer. This CDR3 is built from 14 residues. Deletions cut 0 bases from V and 2 bases from J, with 7 bases between. Germline V gene lookup returns CDR1 WNHNN and CDR2 SYGVQD (reference sequence). Points from the study as a whole: It was early blood T cell clone dynamics, with interferon-beta, that reportedly best predicted response.

Some clones are missing from TCRdb's copy, which holds only in-frame ones; the method was immunoSEQ multiplex PCR. Of 90,000 to 100,000 clones in the sample, 65% to 85% were seen once. The TCR originated in a human donor with non-small cell lung cancer who had a partial response to radiotherapy plus ipilimumab. Some clones in this sample may be carry-over from other donors' samples. The specimen was peripheral blood, collected from a patient treated with radiotherapy plus ipilimumab. V usage is TRBV10-1 and J usage is TRBJ2-5; D not certain. The CDR3 nucleotides read TGCGCCAGCAGTGAGTCGGCAGCGCAAGAGACCCAGTACTTC. Protein product: CASSESAAQETQYF.